This T cell receptor beta chain was captured by sequencing in a study of T cell responses to AZD1222 COVID-19 vaccine. Libraries were prepared by immunoSEQ multiplex PCR; TCRdb keeps only in-frame clonotypes and omits some of them. The table includes 60,000 to 80,000 clones, over 85% detected once. This clone was found once. V trimming: 6 bases; J trimming: 7 bases; junction bases outside the gene matches: 0. CDR3 length: 12 amino acids. The sequenced sample was peripheral blood, obtained on day 0 of AZD1222 vaccination. The chain couples TRBV12-3 or TRBV12-4 to TRBJ1-2; the match to TRBD1 covers 12 bases. The receptor was derived from an adult in good health. The CDR3 nucleotides read TGTGCCAGCAGGGGACAGGGGGCTGGCTACACCTTC. Its protein product is CASRGQGAGYTF.